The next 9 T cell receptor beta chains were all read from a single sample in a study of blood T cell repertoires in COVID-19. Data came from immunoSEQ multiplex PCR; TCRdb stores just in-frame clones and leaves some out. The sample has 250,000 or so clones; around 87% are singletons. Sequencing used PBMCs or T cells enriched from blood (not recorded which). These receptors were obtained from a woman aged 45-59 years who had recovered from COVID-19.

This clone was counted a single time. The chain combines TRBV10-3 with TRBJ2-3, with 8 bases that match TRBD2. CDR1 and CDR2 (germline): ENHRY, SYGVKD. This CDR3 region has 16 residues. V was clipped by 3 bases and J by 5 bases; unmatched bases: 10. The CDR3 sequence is CAISDPPGRGEDTQYF. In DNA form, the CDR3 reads TGTGCCATCAGTGATCCCCCCGGGAGGGGAGAAGATACGCAGTATTTT.

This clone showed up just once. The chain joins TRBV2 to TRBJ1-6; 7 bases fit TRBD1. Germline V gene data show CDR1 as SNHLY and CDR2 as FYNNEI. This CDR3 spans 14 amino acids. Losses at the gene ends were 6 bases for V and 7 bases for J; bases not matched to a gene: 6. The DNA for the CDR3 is TGTGCCAGCAGAGTGACAGGGTCCAATTCACCCCTCCACTTT. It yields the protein CASRVTGSNSPLHF.

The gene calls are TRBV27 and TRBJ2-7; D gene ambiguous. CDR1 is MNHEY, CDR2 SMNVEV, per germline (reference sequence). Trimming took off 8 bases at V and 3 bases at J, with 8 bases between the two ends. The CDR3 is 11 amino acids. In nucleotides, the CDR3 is TGTGCCAGCGGGCTCGGCTACGAGCAGTACTTC. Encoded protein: CASGLGYEQYF.

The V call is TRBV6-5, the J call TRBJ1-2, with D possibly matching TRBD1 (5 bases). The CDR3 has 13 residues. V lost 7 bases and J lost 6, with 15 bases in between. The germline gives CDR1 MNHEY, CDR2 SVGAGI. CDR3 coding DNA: TGTGCCAGCAAAAAGACAGAGTCCCATGGCTACACCTTC. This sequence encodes CASKKTESHGYTF.

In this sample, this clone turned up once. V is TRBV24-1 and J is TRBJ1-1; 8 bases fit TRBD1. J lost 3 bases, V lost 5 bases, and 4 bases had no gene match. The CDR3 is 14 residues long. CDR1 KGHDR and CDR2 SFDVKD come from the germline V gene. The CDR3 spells CATSARGQDTEAFF. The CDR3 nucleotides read TGTGCCACCAGTGCCCGGGGACAGGACACTGAAGCTTTCTTT.

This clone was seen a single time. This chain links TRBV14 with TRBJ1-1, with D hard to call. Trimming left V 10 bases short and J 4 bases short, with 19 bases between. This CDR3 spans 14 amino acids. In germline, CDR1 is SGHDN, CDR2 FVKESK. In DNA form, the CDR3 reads TGTGCCACAACACAAAAACCCGGGAGCACTGAAGCTTTCTTT. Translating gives CATTQKPGSTEAFF.

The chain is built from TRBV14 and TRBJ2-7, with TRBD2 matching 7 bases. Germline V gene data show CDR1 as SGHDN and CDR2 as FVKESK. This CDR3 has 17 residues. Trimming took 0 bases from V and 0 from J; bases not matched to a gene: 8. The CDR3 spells CASSQENLAVRSYEQYF. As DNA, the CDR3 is TGTGCCAGCAGCCAAGAAAACCTAGCGGTTCGCTCCTACGAGCAGTACTTC.

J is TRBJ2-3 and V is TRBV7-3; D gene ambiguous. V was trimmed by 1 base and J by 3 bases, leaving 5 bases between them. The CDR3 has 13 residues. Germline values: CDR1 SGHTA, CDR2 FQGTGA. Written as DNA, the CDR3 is TGTGCCAGCAGCTTAAGTATAACAGATACGCAGTATTTT. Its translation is CASSLSITDTQYF.

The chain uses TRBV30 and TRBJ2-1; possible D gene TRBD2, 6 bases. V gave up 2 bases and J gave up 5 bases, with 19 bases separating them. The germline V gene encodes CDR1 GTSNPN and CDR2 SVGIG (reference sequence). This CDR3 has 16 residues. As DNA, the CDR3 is TGTGCCTGGAGTAATCCTAGGCTAGCGAGGAACAATGAGCAGTTCTTC. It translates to CAWSNPRLARNNEQFF.